A selection of T cell receptor beta chains follows, all from one sample in a study of brain T cells in children with intractable seizures. The protocol was immunoSEQ multiplex PCR, while the TCRdb copy is restricted to in-frame clones and leaves out a portion. The sample has tens of thousands of clones, roughly 91% seen once; the top ten hold around 1.6%. Sequenced material: peripheral blood, taken at surgery. These TCRs come from a boy younger than two with tuberous sclerosis and intractable seizures. Both conserved end residues are part of each CDR3. D genes are given only for firm matches. The size entry is marked missing in some rows and otherwise reads once, few, many or a size class.

V gene: TRBV6-5
clone size: .
D gene: .
J gene: TRBJ2-3
CDR3 DNA: TGTGCCAGCAGCGATCGGGACTTCTCGGATACGCAGTATTTT
CDR3 protein: CASSDRDFSDTQYF

V gene: TRBV7-2
clone size: .
D gene: .
J gene: TRBJ2-7
CDR3 DNA: TGTGCCAGCAGCTTTTCTTTTGCCTACGAGCAGTACTTC
CDR3 protein: CASSFSFAYEQYF

V gene: TRBV19
clone size: .
D gene: .
J gene: TRBJ2-1
CDR3 DNA: TGTGCCAGTAGGGCCGGTTACAATGAGCAGTTCTTC
CDR3 protein: CASRAGYNEQFF

V gene: TRBV7-3
clone size: .
D gene: .
J gene: TRBJ2-3
CDR3 DNA: TGTGCCAGCAGCCCCGGGACGGCTAGCACAGATACGCAGTATTTT
CDR3 protein: CASSPGTASTDTQYF

V gene: TRBV13
clone size: .
D gene: .
J gene: TRBJ1-5
CDR3 DNA: TGTGCCAGCAGCTTAGTTAAGTCTCCCCAAAGTGAGCGTCAGCCCCAGCATTTT
CDR3 protein: CASSLVKSPQSERQPQHF

V gene: TRBV29-1
clone size: .
D gene: TRBD1
J gene: TRBJ1-2
CDR3 DNA: TGCAGCGTTGGTACCCAACAGGGGCCGAGGGTAATAGCTAACTATGGCTACACCTTC
CDR3 protein: CSVGTQQGPRVIANYGYTF

V gene: TRBV2
clone size: .
D gene: .
J gene: TRBJ2-1
CDR3 DNA: TGTGCCAGCAGTGACTACAATGAGCAGTTCTTC
CDR3 protein: CASSDYNEQFF

V gene: TRBV7-3
clone size: .
D gene: .
J gene: TRBJ2-1
CDR3 DNA: TGTGCCAGCAGCCCACCCCACAGCTCCTACAATGAGCAGTTCTTC
CDR3 protein: CASSPPHSSYNEQFF

V gene: TRBV11-2
clone size: .
D gene: .
J gene: TRBJ2-1
CDR3 DNA: TGTGCCAGCAGTTCCTACAAAAAGCCCTACAATGAGCAGTTCTTC
CDR3 protein: CASSSYKKPYNEQFF

V gene: TRBV7-8
clone size: .
D gene: .
J gene: TRBJ2-7
CDR3 DNA: TGTGCCAGCAGCCAAAATAGGTGGGAGCAGTACTTC
CDR3 protein: CASSQNRWEQYF

V gene: TRBV6-7
clone size: .
D gene: TRBD2
J gene: TRBJ2-1
CDR3 DNA: TGTGCCAGCAAGCTCGGGACTAGTCACAATGAGCAGTTCTTC
CDR3 protein: CASKLGTSHNEQFF

V gene: TRBV7-3
clone size: .
D gene: .
J gene: TRBJ2-1
CDR3 DNA: TGTGCCAGCAGCTCAAGTGGGGGGGACAGCAATGAGCAGTTCTTC
CDR3 protein: CASSSSGGDSNEQFF

V gene: TRBV5-1
clone size: .
D gene: .
J gene: TRBJ1-1
CDR3 DNA: TGCGCCAGCAGCACTCTAATTCGTAGGGACATGAACACTGAAGCTTTCTTT
CDR3 protein: CASSTLIRRDMNTEAFF

V gene: TRBV27
clone size: .
D gene: TRBD1
J gene: TRBJ2-5
CDR3 DNA: TGTGCCAGCGCTCCGAGGACAGGGGAGACCCAGTACTTC
CDR3 protein: CASAPRTGETQYF

V gene: TRBV2
clone size: .
D gene: .
J gene: TRBJ2-7
CDR3 DNA: TGTGCCAGCAGTGAACTTGGGGGGCAGGTATACGAGCAGTACTTC
CDR3 protein: CASSELGGQVYEQYF

V gene: TRBV7-9
clone size: .
D gene: .
J gene: TRBJ2-7
CDR3 DNA: TGTGCCAGCAGCTTTCCAACAGGTTACTCGTACGAGCAGTACTTC
CDR3 protein: CASSFPTGYSYEQYF

V gene: TRBV6-6
clone size: .
D gene: TRBD1
J gene: TRBJ1-2
CDR3 DNA: TGTGCCAGCAGTTACTCGCAGGGACAGGGGTACACCTTC
CDR3 protein: CASSYSQGQGYTF

V gene: TRBV2
clone size: .
D gene: .
J gene: TRBJ2-5
CDR3 DNA: TGTGCCAGCAGATGGATAGGTATGGGGTTTTTGGAAGAGACCCAGTACTTC
CDR3 protein: CASRWIGMGFLEETQYF

V gene: TRBV6-5
clone size: few
D gene: .
J gene: TRBJ1-2
CDR3 DNA: TGTGCCAGCAGGTCAACAGGCCTCTATGGCTACACCTTC
CDR3 protein: CASRSTGLYGYTF

V gene: TRBV30
clone size: .
D gene: TRBD1
J gene: TRBJ1-2
CDR3 DNA: TGTGCCTGGGCCCGGGACAGGGAACGCTATGGCTACACCTTC
CDR3 protein: CAWARDRERYGYTF

V gene: TRBV6-1
clone size: .
D gene: .
J gene: TRBJ2-6
CDR3 DNA: TGTGCCAGCAGTGCTCCATTGCGCGGCGTCTCTGGGGCCAACGTCCTGACTTTC
CDR3 protein: CASSAPLRGVSGANVLTF

V gene: TRBV7-9
clone size: .
D gene: .
J gene: TRBJ2-1
CDR3 DNA: TGTGCCAGCAGCTTAAGGGGAGTAGGAAACAATGAGCAGTTCTTC
CDR3 protein: CASSLRGVGNNEQFF

V gene: TRBV10-2
clone size: .
D gene: TRBD2
J gene: TRBJ2-4
CDR3 DNA: TGCGCCAGCAGTGGTTACGGGGGGGAGGACATTCAGTACTTC
CDR3 protein: CASSGYGGEDIQYF

V gene: TRBV10-3
clone size: .
D gene: .
J gene: TRBJ1-1
CDR3 DNA: TGTGCCATCAGTGAGGGACTGTACACTGAAGCTTTCTTT
CDR3 protein: CAISEGLYTEAFF

V gene: TRBV7-3
clone size: .
D gene: .
J gene: TRBJ1-1
CDR3 DNA: TGTGCCAGCAGCTTATTACGAAACACTGAAGCTTTCTTT
CDR3 protein: CASSLLRNTEAFF

V gene: TRBV11-2
clone size: .
D gene: .
J gene: TRBJ2-3
CDR3 DNA: TGTGCCAGCAGCTCCACAGGGTCAGATACGCAGTATTTT
CDR3 protein: CASSSTGSDTQYF

V gene: TRBV5-1
clone size: .
D gene: .
J gene: TRBJ1-2
CDR3 DNA: TGCGCCAGCAGCTTGGGACCTTTCGGAGCTAACTATGGCTACACCTTC
CDR3 protein: CASSLGPFGANYGYTF

V gene: TRBV30
clone size: .
D gene: .
J gene: TRBJ1-5
CDR3 DNA: TGTGCCTGGGCACAGGGAGATCAGCCCCAGCATTTT
CDR3 protein: CAWAQGDQPQHF

V gene: TRBV7-3
clone size: .
D gene: .
J gene: TRBJ2-1
CDR3 DNA: TGTGCCAGCAGCTTAAGTGGGAACCTTTACAATGAGCAGTTCTTC
CDR3 protein: CASSLSGNLYNEQFF

V gene: TRBV7-4
clone size: .
D gene: .
J gene: TRBJ2-5
CDR3 DNA: TGTGCCAGCAGCTCGAGGCGGACTCAGAGGGGCCAAGAGACCCAGTACTTC
CDR3 protein: CASSSRRTQRGQETQYF

V gene: TRBV6-6
clone size: .
D gene: TRBD1
J gene: TRBJ1-2
CDR3 DNA: TGTGCCATCATAGAGGGTAACAGGGGACGCTATGGCTACACCTTC
CDR3 protein: CAIIEGNRGRYGYTF

V gene: TRBV5-6
clone size: .
D gene: .
J gene: TRBJ1-2
CDR3 DNA: TGTGCCAGCAGCCCCCGCAAGCCTGGCTACACCTTC
CDR3 protein: CASSPRKPGYTF

V gene: TRBV7-2
clone size: .
D gene: TRBD1
J gene: TRBJ2-7
CDR3 DNA: TGTGCCAGCAGCTTATGGTGGGGACAGGGGGCAAACGAGCAGTACTTC
CDR3 protein: CASSLWWGQGANEQYF

V gene: TRBV6-5
clone size: .
D gene: TRBD1
J gene: TRBJ2-7
CDR3 DNA: TGTGCCAGCAGCTCCGGTGTGGACAGGGGCCACGAGCAGTACTTC
CDR3 protein: CASSSGVDRGHEQYF

V gene: TRBV30
clone size: .
D gene: TRBD1
J gene: TRBJ1-1
CDR3 DNA: TGTGCCTGCACCGGGGACAGTGGGCCTGAAGCTTTCTTT
CDR3 protein: CACTGDSGPEAFF